A selection of T cell receptor beta chains follows, all from one sample in a study of blood T cells in healthy people across ages. TCRdb reanalysed the 5' RACE reads using MiXCR and keeps one entry per CDR3 protein. The sample carries around 870,000 distinct CDR3 sequences, 25% to 35% recorded once. Sequencing was done on a sample of blood. Receptors originate from a woman of 80 years or more in good health. CDR3s include the opening cysteine and the closing phenylalanine or tryptophan. The D gene is left open where the match is weak. Clone size is given for some rows only: seen once, a few or many times, or a class if the clone is expanded.

>many|TRBJ2-5|TRBV6-5|TRBD1
TGTGCCAGCAGTTACTGGCAGGGGGAAGAGACCCAGTACTTC
CASSYWQGEETQYF
>many|TRBJ2-6|TRBV7-2|-
TGTGCCAGCAGCTACCAGGGCACTGGCGGGGCCAACGTCCTGACTTTC
CASSYQGTGGANVLTF
>-|TRBJ2-1|TRBV9|-
TGTGCCAGCAGCGCGGGGGCATATGAGCAGTTCTTC
CASSAGAYEQFF
>once|TRBJ1-1|TRBV12-3/TRBV12-4|-
TGTGCCAGCAGTTGCGTGGGGGAGGGCACTGAAGCTTTCTTT
CASSCVGEGTEAFF
>many|TRBJ2-7|TRBV5-1|TRBD1
TGCGCCAGCAGCTTGGTGGGACAGGCGTACGGGCAGTACTTC
CASSLVGQAYGQYF
>once|TRBJ2-4|TRBV11-2|-
TGTGTCAGCAGCCCGAGCTTGATACTAGCCAAAAACATTCAGTACTTC
CVSSPSLILAKNIQYF
>few|TRBJ1-5|TRBV7-2|-
TGTGCCAGCAGCATAAGGACACAGGGTATTGATAGCAATCAGCCCCAGCATTTT
CASSIRTQGIDSNQPQHF
>few|TRBJ1-1|TRBV20-1|TRBD1
TGCAGTGCTAGCCCCGGACAGGGAAACACTGAAGCTTTCTTT
CSASPGQGNTEAFF
>once|TRBJ1-1|TRBV2|-
TGTGCCAGCAGTATTCAGAACACTGAAGTTTTCTTT
CASSIQNTEVFF
>-|TRBJ2-5|TRBV2|TRBD2
TGTGCCAGCAGGTCTCCGGGACTAGCGATAAAGACCCAGTACTTC
CASRSPGLAIKTQYF
>few|TRBJ1-1|TRBV28|-
TGTGCCAGCAGTTTAGGTCAGCTCCTCGCAACTGAGGCTTTCTTT
CASSLGQLLATEAFF
>many|TRBJ2-7|TRBV30|-
TGTGCCTGGAGTGTGGGGTACGAGCAGTACTTC
CAWSVGYEQYF
>-|TRBJ2-2|TRBV7-9|-
TGTGCCTCCCAACCTCGGCAAGGGGAAAACACCGGGGAGCTGTTTTTT
CASQPRQGENTGELFF
>many|TRBJ1-6|TRBV7-2|TRBD1
TGTGCCAGCACGCCTAGGGGGAGGGGGCAATCACCCCTCCACTTT
CASTPRGRGQSPLHF
>many|TRBJ2-1|TRBV5-1|TRBD1
TGCGCCAGCAGGCCTTTGGGAGGACAGGGGCAGTTCTTC
CASRPLGGQGQFF
>many|TRBJ2-1|TRBV12-3/TRBV12-4|TRBD2
TGTGCCAGCAGGATTAGCGGGGGGGCGTCCTACAATGAGCAGTTCTTC
CASRISGGASYNEQFF
>many|TRBJ1-5|TRBV7-2|-
TGTGCCAGCAGCTTATGGGGGAATAGCAATCAGCCCCAGCATTTT
CASSLWGNSNQPQHF
>-|TRBJ1-1|TRBV5-1|TRBD1
TGCGCCAGCAGCTTGGCCGGGGTGACAGGGACAGCCAAAGCTTTCTTT
CASSLAGVTGTAKAFF
>-|TRBJ2-7|TRBV14|-
TGTGCCAGCAGCCATCAACGGGGTAGGGGCCAGTCGTCCTACGAGCAGTACTTC
CASSHQRGRGQSSYEQYF
>-|TRBJ2-3|TRBV29-1|-
TGCAGCGTTGATTTCCCCCGCGATACGCAGTATTTT
CSVDFPRDTQYF
>few|TRBJ1-6|TRBV5-5|-
TGTGCCAGCAGCCCACGCGGCCCGGTTTCACCCCTCCACTTT
CASSPRGPVSPLHF
>many|TRBJ2-1|TRBV5-4|TRBD1
TGTGCCAGCAGCTTGGGGGGGACAGGTGAGGAGCAGTTCTTC
CASSLGGTGEEQFF
>many|TRBJ2-3|TRBV12-3/TRBV12-4|-
TGTGCCAGCAGCCCGACTCGGAAGACGCAGTATTTT
CASSPTRKTQYF
>many|TRBJ2-3|TRBV25-1|TRBD2
TGTGCCAGCGCTGCGGGCGGGGGGGCAGATACGCAGTATTTT
CASAAGGGADTQYF
>few|TRBJ1-1|TRBV14|TRBD1
TGTGCCAGCAGCTCTGGAAACAGGGGAGCCACTGAAGCTTTCTTT
CASSSGNRGATEAFF
>many|TRBJ2-3|TRBV7-2|-
TGCGCCAGCAGCTTGGCCCCAGGCACAGATACGCAGTATTTT
CASSLAPGTDTQYF
>few|TRBJ2-2|TRBV5-1|-
TGCGCCAGCAGCCCCCTCGACCCGAACACCGGGGAGCTGTTTTTT
CASSPLDPNTGELFF
>many|TRBJ2-1|TRBV20-1|-
TGCAGTGTAAGGGTGTCTTTGGGTGAGCAGTTCTTC
CSVRVSLGEQFF
>many|TRBJ2-5|TRBV7-9|-
TGTGCCAGCAGCCCCACCACCCGGGGGCAAGAGACCCAGTACTTC
CASSPTTRGQETQYF
>few|TRBJ1-4|TRBV11-2|-
TGTGCCAGCAGCTCTCGGGGATCCTCTAATGAAAAACTGTTTTTT
CASSSRGSSNEKLFF
>many|TRBJ2-3|TRBV15|-
TGTGCCACCACCCGGGGGACGACCGATACGCAGTATTTT
CATTRGTTDTQYF
>-|TRBJ2-7|TRBV7-2|-
TGTGCCAGCAGCCCCAGGGCGTATTACGAGCAGTACTTC
CASSPRAYYEQYF
>few|TRBJ1-2|TRBV29-1|TRBD1
TGCAGCGTCTTGGACAGGGGAAACTATGGCTACACCTTC
CSVLDRGNYGYTF
>many|TRBJ1-2|TRBV20-1|-
TGCAGTGCTAGAGACCCGGGATCCTATGGCTACACCTTC
CSARDPGSYGYTF
>many|TRBJ1-2|TRBV5-1|-
TGCGCCAGCGCGACAGGAGGCGCAGGAGGCTACACCTTC
CASATGGAGGYTF
>-|TRBJ2-4|TRBV3-1|-
TGTGCCAGCAGCACGTGGGGACTAGCCAAAAACATTCAGTACTTC
CASSTWGLAKNIQYF
>many|TRBJ1-2|TRBV10-3|TRBD1
TGTGCCATCAGGGGACAGGGCCCTAACTATGGCTACACCTTC
CAIRGQGPNYGYTF
>few|TRBJ2-5|TRBV6-6|-
TGTGCCGGCAGTTTCGAGACAGGTTTAGAGCAGTACTTC
CAGSFETGLEQYF